This is a list of T cell receptor beta chains from one sample in a study of cytomegalovirus exposure and HLA in healthy donors. Assay: immunoSEQ multiplex PCR; the TCRdb copy retains only in-frame clones and omits some. This table has under 200,000 clones, 79% appearing once. Sequenced: PBMCs. Source of these receptors: a woman in her thirties or forties in good health and CMV-seronegative. Both conserved end residues are part of each CDR3. Each record gives: V gene, D gene, clone size, J gene, CDR3 protein, CDR3 DNA. D genes are given only for firm matches. Some rows mark clone size as missing; the rest say once, few, many or name a class of expanded clone.

V gene: TRBV27; D gene: TRBD2; clone size: NA; J gene: TRBJ2-7; CDR3 protein: CASSLGRGLYEQYF; CDR3 DNA: TGTGCCAGCAGTTTAGGACGGGGACTATACGAGCAGTACTTC
V gene: TRBV5-4; D gene: TRBD1; clone size: once; J gene: TRBJ1-1; CDR3 protein: CASSAPGQGARGEAFF; CDR3 DNA: TGTGCCAGCAGCGCCCCGGGACAGGGGGCGCGGGGAGAAGCTTTCTTT
V gene: TRBV5-1; D gene: TRBD2; clone size: NA; J gene: TRBJ2-7; CDR3 protein: CASSAGLAAYEQYF; CDR3 DNA: TGCGCCAGCAGCGCAGGACTAGCGGCCTACGAGCAGTACTTC
V gene: TRBV9; D gene: NA; clone size: NA; J gene: TRBJ2-1; CDR3 protein: CASSVSISGASYNEQFF; CDR3 DNA: TGTGCCAGCAGCGTCTCGATTAGCGGAGCCTCGTACAATGAGCAGTTCTTC
V gene: TRBV6-5; D gene: NA; clone size: few; J gene: TRBJ1-2; CDR3 protein: CASSLTRNYGYTF; CDR3 DNA: TGTGCCAGCAGTCTCACGCGGAACTATGGCTACACCTTC
V gene: TRBV11-3; D gene: NA; clone size: NA; J gene: TRBJ2-5; CDR3 protein: CASSLVGSETQYF; CDR3 DNA: TGTGCCAGCAGCTTAGTCGGGTCGGAGACCCAGTACTTC
V gene: TRBV7-9; D gene: TRBD2; clone size: NA; J gene: TRBJ2-1; CDR3 protein: CASSALAGGLNEQFF; CDR3 DNA: TGTGCCAGCAGCGCACTAGCGGGAGGGTTAAATGAGCAGTTCTTC
V gene: TRBV11-3; D gene: NA; clone size: NA; J gene: TRBJ2-5; CDR3 protein: CASSAEGGGETQYF; CDR3 DNA: TGTGCCAGCAGCGCCGAGGGAGGCGGGGAGACCCAGTACTTC
V gene: TRBV19; D gene: NA; clone size: NA; J gene: TRBJ2-1; CDR3 protein: CASTLGGVSAIDEQFF; CDR3 DNA: TGTGCCAGTACCCTTGGAGGGGTGAGCGCCATCGATGAGCAGTTCTTC
V gene: TRBV29-1; D gene: NA; clone size: NA; J gene: TRBJ2-7; CDR3 protein: CSVGRYSYEQYF; CDR3 DNA: TGCAGCGTTGGCCGATACTCCTACGAGCAGTACTTC
V gene: TRBV5-1; D gene: NA; clone size: NA; J gene: TRBJ2-3; CDR3 protein: CASSSTAGRTDTQYF; CDR3 DNA: TGCGCCAGCAGCTCGACCGCGGGTCGCACAGATACGCAGTATTTT
V gene: TRBV18; D gene: TRBD2; clone size: NA; J gene: TRBJ2-2; CDR3 protein: CASSPGRLALNTGELFF; CDR3 DNA: TGTGCCAGCTCACCTGGGCGACTAGCGTTAAACACCGGGGAGCTGTTTTTT